The 29 T cell receptor beta chains given below trace back to one sample, sequenced in a study. TCRdb fed the RT-PCR reads into MiXCR, producing one record per CDR3 protein. The repertoire has approximately 720,000 distinct CDR3 sequences, approximately 15% of them found once; the top ten carry about 3.6%. Sequencing was performed on memory CD4+ T cells from blood. The receptors shown here come from a female donor in good health, serving as a healthy control.

This clonotype was detected ten times or more. J is TRBJ2-3 and V is TRBV11-1, with D perhaps TRBD1 (5 bases). Germline CDR1 and CDR2: SGHAT and FQDESV (reference sequence). Between the trimmed V and J ends, which lost 6 bases and 4 bases, there was a span of 17 bases. This CDR3 comprises 15 residues. The CDR3 nucleotides read TGTGCCAGCAGTCCCCAGGGAATCGGCCCAGATACGCAGTATTTT. Translating it yields CASSPQGIGPDTQYF.

CDR3 region: CASSLARRFVETQYF. CDR3 bases: TGTGCCAGCAGCTTAGCGAGGAGATTCGTGGAGACCCAGTACTTC. The rearrangement uses TRBV7-8 and TRBJ2-5, with D uncertain. The V end lost 0 bases, the J end lost 5 bases, and 13 bases lay between the germline ends. Germline CDR1 and CDR2: SGHVS and FQNEAQ. The CDR3 extends over 15 amino acids.

This clonotype was seen a handful of times. This chain links TRBV20-1 with TRBJ2-2, with D hard to call. CDR1 and CDR2 (germline): DFQATT, SNEGSKA (reference sequence). The CDR3 covers 12 residues. The germline V and J ends were trimmed by 6 bases and 3 bases, with 8 bases remaining between them. In DNA, the CDR3 is TGCAGTGCCCCCTTGGACACCGGGGAGCTGTTTTTT. Residues: CSAPLDTGELFF.

This clonotype turned up a few times. This chain joins TRBV5-1 and TRBJ1-1; no clear D. V lost 0 bases, J lost 3 bases, and 12 bases lay in between. Germline V lookup: CDR1 SGHRS, CDR2 YFSETQ. The CDR3 sequence is 15 residues long. Written as DNA, the CDR3 is TGCGCCAGCAGCTTGGGTCTCAACTGGGACACTGAAGCTTTCTTT. The encoded protein is CASSLGLNWDTEAFF.

This clonotype was picked up many times. The CDR3 sequence is CASSSASGNTIYF. The CDR3 bases are TGTGCCAGCTCCTCCGCCTCGGGAAACACCATATATTTT. The rearrangement uses TRBV18 and TRBJ1-3, with D uncertain. In germline, CDR1 is KGHSH, CDR2 LQKENI. CDR3 length: 13 residues. The V end was cut by 6 bases, the J end by 4 bases, with 10 bases between.

V and J are TRBV3-1 and TRBJ1-5, with TRBD1 as a possible D gene (6 bases). The germline V and J ends were trimmed by 4 bases and 1 base, with 14 bases remaining between them. CDR3 length equals 16 residues. Looked up from germline, CDR1 is LGHDT and CDR2 is YNNKEL (reference sequence). CDR3 sequence: CASSRGGHPSNQPQHF. In DNA, the CDR3 is TGTGCCAGCAGCCGGGGGGGACATCCGAGCAATCAGCCCCAGCATTTT.

This clonotype was seen a few times. The chain carries TRBV20-1 and TRBJ2-3; TRBD2 matches 8 bases. There are 14 residues in the CDR3. The ends lost 6 bases at V and 2 bases at J; junction bases unmatched: 7. Germline loops: CDR1 DFQATT, CDR2 SNEGSKA (reference sequence). Here the CDR3 DNA reads TGCAGTGCCGTCCGGGAGGGATACACAGATACGCAGTATTTT. Amino acids: CSAVREGYTDTQYF.

The chain uses TRBV30 and TRBJ2-7; D may be TRBD1 or TRBD2 (5 bases each). Trimming took 3 bases from V and 7 from J, leaving 16 bases between them. Germline CDR1 GTSNPN, CDR2 SVGIG (reference sequence). This CDR3 region has 13 residues. CDR3 amino acids: CAWSGTPLGEQYF. In DNA, the CDR3 is TGTGCCTGGAGCGGGACCCCTTTAGGGGAGCAGTACTTC.

The chain is built from TRBV24-1 and TRBJ1-5; possible D gene TRBD1, 5 bases. Germline V gene lookup returns CDR1 KGHDR and CDR2 SFDVKD. The CDR3 length is 14 residues. V was shortened by 3 bases and J by 5 bases, with 10 bases between the two germline ends. The CDR3 region is CATSDGGGDQPQHF. The CDR3, as DNA: TGTGCCACCAGTGATGGGGGGGGGGATCAGCCCCAGCATTTT.

Ten or more counts support this clonotype. The CDR3 is CASSLSTGGYTF. CDR3 nucleotide sequence: TGTGCCAGCAGTTTAAGTACAGGCGGCTACACCTTC. This sequence joins TRBV12-3 or TRBV12-4 and TRBJ1-2, with D perhaps matching TRBD1 (5 bases). V dropped 2 bases and J dropped 8 bases, with 9 bases sitting between them. The CDR3 extends over 12 amino acids.

The chain uses TRBV9 and TRBJ1-4; no clear D. From germline, CDR1 is SGDLS and CDR2 YYNGEE. V shed 2 bases and J shed 0 bases, with 5 bases lying between them. The CDR3 covers 14 residues. The CDR3 nucleotides read TGTGCCAGCAGCGTGGGCGCAACTAATGAAAAACTGTTTTTT. As protein: CASSVGATNEKLFF.

The chain carries TRBV24-1 and TRBJ2-1, with TRBD1 identical over 8 bases. Germline lookup yields CDR1 KGHDR and CDR2 SFDVKD. The CDR3 has 13 amino acids. Germline trimming cut 9 bases from V and 6 bases from J; bases unmatched to any gene: 6. CDR3 bases: TGTGCCACCCAGGGGGCGTTATTCAATGAGCAGTTCTTC. The encoded protein is CATQGALFNEQFF.

This clonotype was seen at least ten times. The chain joins TRBV12-3 or TRBV12-4 to TRBJ1-1; D not certain. CDR3 length equals 13 residues. Between the trimmed V and J ends, which lost 0 bases and 5 bases, there was a span of 7 bases. The CDR3 sequence is CASSLARETEAFF. DNA of the CDR3: TGTGCCAGCAGTTTAGCGCGGGAGACTGAAGCTTTCTTT.

The V and J genes are TRBV28 and TRBJ1-1; D not certain. There are 14 residues in the CDR3. Trimming took off 6 bases at V and 1 base at J, with 12 bases between the two ends. Germline assignment: CDR1 MDHEN and CDR2 SYDVKM. The CDR3 DNA follows: TGTGCCAGCAGATCAACCCTTCCGAACACTGAAGCTTTCTTT. This sequence encodes CASRSTLPNTEAFF.

The CDR3 nucleotides read TGTGCCAGCAGCTTTATCCAGACCAACACTGAAGCTTTCTTT. This codes for CASSFIQTNTEAFF. The V gene is TRBV7-8, the J gene TRBJ1-1; D is ambiguous. Germline V gene data show CDR1 as SGHVS and CDR2 as FQNEAQ. Trimming left V 3 bases short and J 2 bases short, with 10 bases between. The CDR3 is 14 residues long. Supplemented by reference TRBV7-8 and TRBJ1-1, the full variable domain reads GAGVSQSPRYKVAKRGQDVALRCDPISGHVSLFWYQQALGQGPEFLTYFQNEAQLDKSGLPSDRFFAERPEGSVSTLKIQRTQQEDSAVYLCASSFIQTNTEAFFGQGTRLTVV.

The J gene is TRBJ2-2, the V gene TRBV4-1; 7 bases align to TRBD1. The CDR3 contains 16 residues. Germline CDR1 MGHRA, CDR2 YSYEKL. V trimming: 4 bases; J trimming: 3 bases; junction bases outside the gene matches: 8. CDR3 loop: CASSREPGQYTGELFF. The CDR3 DNA is TGCGCCAGCAGCCGAGAGCCGGGACAGTACACCGGGGAGCTGTTTTTT.

This clonotype was picked up many times. V is TRBV6-2 or TRBV6-3 and J is TRBJ2-1; D gene ambiguous. Trimming pared 0 bases from V and 10 bases from J, leaving 7 bases between. This CDR3 comprises 12 residues. Germline CDR1 reads MNHEY; CDR2 reads SVGEGT. This CDR3 is CASSYSVREQFF. DNA for the CDR3: TGTGCCAGCAGTTACTCGGTACGAGAGCAGTTCTTC.

This clonotype was recorded a few times. This chain joins TRBV5-7 and TRBJ1-6, with D tentatively TRBD1 (5 bases). TRBV5-7 is classed as an ORF, of uncertain function. The CDR3 spans 12 residues. V gave up 3 bases and J gave up 10 bases, with 8 bases separating them. The CDR3 coding sequence is TGTGCCAGCAGCTCAGGGCGGTCACCCCTCCACTTT. It specifies CASSSGRSPLHF.

This clonotype showed up just a few times. The rearrangement joins TRBV20-1 to TRBJ2-5, with 14 bases lining up with TRBD2. Per the germline V gene, CDR1 is DFQATT and CDR2 is SNEGSKA (reference sequence). This CDR3 has 17 amino acids. Trimming cost V 4 bases and J 1 base; bases outside gene matches: 8. The CDR3 DNA follows: TGCAGTGCTACCCCTCGGACTAGCGGGGGGTCCCAAGAGACCCAGTACTTC. This gives the protein CSATPRTSGGSQETQYF.

This clonotype occurred many times. This sequence joins TRBV4-1 and TRBJ2-3; a possible D gene is TRBD1 (6 bases). The CDR3 extends over 16 amino acids. The ends were cut back, 3 bases at V and 1 base at J, with 14 bases in the middle. CDR1 and CDR2 from the germline V gene are MGHRA and YSYEKL. The CDR3 nucleotides are TGCGCCAGCAGCCAGCAACAGGGATGGGGCACAGATACGCAGTATTTT. It codes for CASSQQQGWGTDTQYF.

This clonotype has only a few counts. J is TRBJ1-5 and V is TRBV20-1; D may be TRBD1 (6 bases). CDR1 and CDR2 (germline): DFQATT, SNEGSKA (reference sequence). Trimming took 3 bases from V and 0 from J, leaving 12 bases between them. CDR3 length equals 15 residues. DNA of the CDR3: TGCAGTGCTAGTAGGTCGGACAGTAGCAATCAGCCCCAGCATTTT. Its protein is CSASRSDSSNQPQHF.

This clonotype was seen a handful of times. CDR3 DNA: TGTGCCAGCAGCGCCGGGACTAAAGGGGCTGATACGCAGTATTTT. Translation gives CASSAGTKGADTQYF. The V and J genes are TRBV7-3 and TRBJ2-3, with 7 positions matching TRBD2. Germline CDR1 SGHTA, CDR2 FQGTGA. Germline trimming cut 5 bases from V and 6 bases from J; bases unmatched to any gene: 11. CDR3 size: 15 residues.

This clonotype was recorded at least ten times. J is TRBJ2-1 and V is TRBV12-3 or TRBV12-4; weak D call: TRBD2 (5 bases). Trimming removed 6 bases from V and 8 bases from J, with 17 bases in between. The CDR3 has 14 residues. The CDR3 reads CASSPGGGRYEQFF. DNA for the CDR3: TGTGCCAGCAGCCCCGGAGGCGGTAGGTATGAGCAGTTCTTC.

This clonotype has a handful of counts. This chain joins TRBV20-1 and TRBJ2-7, with TRBD2 identical over 10 bases. Germline trimming cut 6 bases from V and 2 bases from J; bases unmatched to any gene: 10. The CDR3 sequence is 15 residues long. CDR1 and CDR2 (germline): DFQATT, SNEGSKA (reference sequence). CDR3 amino acids: CSAELFGLAAYEQYF. The CDR3 DNA reads as TGCAGTGCGGAGCTATTTGGACTAGCGGCCTACGAGCAGTACTTC.

This clonotype was counted between two and nine times. The chain is built from TRBV15 and TRBJ1-1; 7 bases map to TRBD1. Germline V gene data show CDR1 as LNHNV and CDR2 as YYDKDF (reference sequence). The CDR3 is 15 amino acids. Germline trimming cut 1 base from V and 7 bases from J; bases unmatched to any gene: 9. CDR3 amino acids: CATSRVTGLSGEAFF. CDR3 sequence (DNA): TGTGCCACCAGCAGAGTGACAGGGCTGAGTGGTGAAGCTTTCTTT.

The CDR3 DNA sequence: TGTGCCAGCAGCCAAGATACCCATGGCTACACCTTC. Translating it yields CASSQDTHGYTF. This chain links TRBV3-1 with TRBJ1-2; no clear D gene. V lost 0 bases and J 6 bases, leaving 5 bases between the germline ends. Germline assignment: CDR1 LGHDT and CDR2 YNNKEL (reference sequence). The CDR3 runs to 12 residues.

The chain links TRBV6-2 or TRBV6-3 to TRBJ2-7, with D possibly matching TRBD1 (5 bases). CDR3 length: 11 residues. In germline, CDR1 is MNHEY, CDR2 SVGEGT. V shed 6 bases and J shed 4 bases, with 7 bases lying between them. This chain's CDR3 is CASRTVYEQYF. CDR3 nucleotides: TGTGCCAGCAGGACAGTATACGAGCAGTACTTC.

This clonotype was counted ten times or more. J is TRBJ2-2 and V is TRBV29-1; D might be TRBD1 or TRBD2, each matching 5 bases. The CDR3 extends over 15 amino acids. Trimming left V 7 bases short and J 1 base short, with 16 bases between. Germline V gene data show CDR1 as SQVTM and CDR2 as ANQGSEA. Written as DNA, the CDR3 is TGCAGCGGCTTGGGGGACGGAATGAACACCGGGGAGCTGTTTTTT. Protein: CSGLGDGMNTGELFF.

This clonotype was counted only a few times. V gene TRBV6-2 or TRBV6-3 combines with J gene TRBJ2-5; 8 bases agree with TRBD1. CDR1 MNHEY and CDR2 SVGEGT come from the germline V gene. The CDR3 covers 17 residues. Trimming took 6 bases from V and 5 from J; bases not matched to a gene: 17. The CDR3 DNA follows: TGTGCCAGCAGCCTACACCCCCTCGCCAGGGGGCTGGAGACCCAGTACTTC. It translates to CASSLHPLARGLETQYF.